Below, one TCR beta chain is given with its context. Its antigen is still unknown. The assay was immunoSEQ multiplex PCR, and TCRdb's table has in-frame clones only and misses some. Of about 2.4 million clones listed, approximately 93% are singletons. This sample was taken from a study of shared clonotypes between healthy human individuals. Overall study findings and caveats: A handful of donors showed sharing of around 5% of naive CD4 clonotypes. Inspection by rarefaction showed sorted-subset sequencing to be incomplete despite large depth. The four-donor shared clonotypes exceeded non-shared clonotypes in generation probability, with non-shared ones scoring lower.

The CDR3 runs 17 residues. Germline V gene sequence: CDR1 LGHNA, CDR2 YNFKEQ. Trimming stripped 1 base from V and 0 bases from J, with 13 bases between. Researchers partitioned CD4+ cells into CD45RA+ naive and CD45RA-negative memory subsets. This chain joins TRBV4-2 and TRBJ2-1; the D is unclear. What was sequenced was naive CD4+ T cells from PBMCs. The subset denotes: CD45RA+ positively selected. This TCR derives from a young man in good health. Some clones in this sample may be carry-over from other donors' samples. DNA of the CDR3: TGTGCCAGCAGCCAAGGTTTAAGGAGAGGCTCCTACAATGAGCAGTTCTTC. Its protein is CASSQGLRRGSYNEQFF.